This T cell receptor beta chain was sequenced during a study of blood T cell repertoires in COVID-19. About the study: Donors in Cohort 3 who had recovered were those with two negative PCRs, healthcare professional clearance, or resolution of their symptoms. Sample material is recorded as cDNA or gDNA derived from T cells, B-cell-depleted T cells, or PBMCs. From the United States, Italy and Spain came samples of acute and convalescent COVID-19.

Cohort assignment relied on participant-reported clinical history. TCRdb keeps only in-frame clones here, not all; method: immunoSEQ multiplex PCR. This sample has 300,000 to 450,000 clones, with 87% found just once. The TCR comes from a man in his forties in a cohort exposed to, infected with or recovered from COVID-19 (not recorded which). The sample was PBMCs or T cells enriched from blood (not recorded which).

DNA for the CDR3: TGCGCCAGCAGCCCTCGGACAGGGGAGTATGGCTACACCTTC. This gives the protein CASSPRTGEYGYTF. The rearrangement joins TRBV5-1 to TRBJ1-2; 9 bases map to TRBD1. Looked up from germline, CDR1 is SGHRS and CDR2 is YFSETQ. This CDR3 comprises 14 residues. The V gene end was trimmed by 4 bases and the J gene end by 5 bases; junction bases not matched to a gene: 6.